The rows below give T cell receptor beta chains drawn from one sample of a study of cytomegalovirus exposure and HLA in healthy donors. Some clones are missing from TCRdb's copy, which holds only in-frame ones; the method was immunoSEQ multiplex PCR. The profile shows about 160,000 clones, approximately 79% of them singletons. The sequencing input was PBMCs. These receptors were taken from a woman aged 50 to 60 in good health and CMV-seropositive. CDR3s include the opening cysteine and the closing phenylalanine or tryptophan.

v_gene	j_gene	CDR3aa
TRBV2	TRBJ1-1	CASSEMAAFGAFF
TRBV9	TRBJ2-1	CASSVARQGYNEQFF
TRBV9	TRBJ1-6	CASSVDSRSPLHF
TRBV15	TRBJ1-1	CATSRATGGTEAFF
TRBV5-6	TRBJ1-1	CASSFLKEGPLGTEAFF
TRBV10-2	TRBJ2-7	CASSDWDTYEQYF
TRBV7-9	TRBJ2-5	CASSQGQGQETQYF
TRBV5-4	TRBJ1-6	CASSLVLASSSYNSPLHF
TRBV5-6	TRBJ1-2	CASSFGAGAQGYGYTF
TRBV7-2	TRBJ2-3	CASSLYTDTQYF
TRBV19	TRBJ2-5	CASSTGTSGRRETQYF
TRBV13	TRBJ2-7	CASSSAGQVYEQYF
TRBV2	TRBJ2-3	CASIPGLAGGTQYF
TRBV4-2	TRBJ2-7	CASSQAGGGYYEQYF
TRBV28	TRBJ1-2	CASRRVNYGYTF
TRBV11-2	TRBJ1-3	CASSSRSRGTGNTIYF
TRBV10-3	TRBJ1-1	CAISGTGKSTEAFF
TRBV9	TRBJ1-2	CASSVNDVPLWGYTF
TRBV2	TRBJ2-1	CASSATSGGANEQFF
TRBV6-1	TRBJ2-3	CASRDPGRGTDTQYF
TRBV5-5	TRBJ2-7	CASSVDTEQYF
TRBV30	TRBJ2-1	CAWNKRGGRINEQFF
TRBV18	TRBJ1-2	CASSQSTVANYGYTF
TRBV4-1	TRBJ2-3	CASSQATSGMTDTQYF
TRBV7-2	TRBJ1-6	CASSWTGDNSPLHF
TRBV14	TRBJ1-1	CASSLVVAEAFF
TRBV19	TRBJ2-7	CASSIGLEVGYEQYF